The 5 T cell receptor beta chains presented below share a single source sample, sequenced in a study of blood T cell repertoires in COVID-19. Clones were read by immunoSEQ multiplex PCR, and TCRdb kept only the in-frame ones, dropping some. The table records 100,000 to 140,000 clones, roughly 90% of them present only once. Material: peripheral blood. The receptors were sampled from a man between 35 and 55 years old with active or convalescent COVID-19.

Points on this clone: The identical CDR3 is also encoded by other nucleotide sequences in the sample. The V call is TRBV19, the J call TRBJ1-5; 7 bases map to TRBD1. The germline V gene has CDR1 LNHDA and CDR2 SQIVND (reference sequence). The CDR3 has 14 residues. V was clipped by 4 bases and J by 6 bases; unmatched bases: 6. DNA for the CDR3: TGTGCCAGTAGTACAGGGACAGTCGGTCAGCCCCAGCATTTT. Translating gives CASSTGTVGQPQHF. Full variable domain (missing parts from reference TRBV19 and TRBJ1-5): DGGITQSPKYLFRKEGQNVTLSCEQNLNHDAMYWYRQDPGQGLRLIYYSQIVNDFQKGDIAEGYSVSREKKESFPLTVTSAQKNPTAFYLCASSTGTVGQPQHFGDGTRLSIL.

V usage is TRBV30 and J usage is TRBJ1-2, with a tentative D call TRBD1 (5 bases). Germline V gene lookup returns CDR1 GTSNPN and CDR2 SVGIG (reference sequence). The CDR3 spans 12 residues. Trimming left V 2 bases short and J 6 bases short, with 10 bases between. In DNA, the CDR3 is TGTGCCTGGAGTCGGGACTATGATGGCTACACCTTC. Its translation: CAWSRDYDGYTF.

The chain recombines TRBV28 with TRBJ1-6, with 7 positions matching TRBD1. After removal of 5 bases from V and 9 bases from J, the junction contained 10 bases not matched to a gene. The CDR3 has 15 residues. In germline, CDR1 is MDHEN, CDR2 SYDVKM. The CDR3 DNA reads TGTGCCAGCAGTAGACAGGGTTTTGGTGGTTCACCCCTCCACTTT. It encodes CASSRQGFGGSPLHF.

This clone was recorded once. The chain is built from TRBV24-1 and TRBJ2-5; D is possibly TRBD2 (6 bases). Germline CDR1 and CDR2: KGHDR and SFDVKD. V lost 9 bases to trimming and J lost 2 bases, with 6 bases between them. The CDR3 is 11 residues long. CDR3 loop: CATRGQETQYF. The CDR3 region has the DNA TGTGCCACCCGGGGGCAAGAGACCCAGTACTTC.

The V gene is TRBV5-1, the J gene TRBJ2-3; TRBD2 matches 9 bases. The CDR3 has 15 residues. Germline V gene lookup returns CDR1 SGHRS and CDR2 YFSETQ. Unmatched junction bases numbered 6, after V lost 7 bases and J lost 0 bases. The CDR3 protein is CASLDSGGSTDTQYF. For the CDR3, the DNA is TGCGCCAGCTTAGATAGCGGGGGAAGCACAGATACGCAGTATTTT.